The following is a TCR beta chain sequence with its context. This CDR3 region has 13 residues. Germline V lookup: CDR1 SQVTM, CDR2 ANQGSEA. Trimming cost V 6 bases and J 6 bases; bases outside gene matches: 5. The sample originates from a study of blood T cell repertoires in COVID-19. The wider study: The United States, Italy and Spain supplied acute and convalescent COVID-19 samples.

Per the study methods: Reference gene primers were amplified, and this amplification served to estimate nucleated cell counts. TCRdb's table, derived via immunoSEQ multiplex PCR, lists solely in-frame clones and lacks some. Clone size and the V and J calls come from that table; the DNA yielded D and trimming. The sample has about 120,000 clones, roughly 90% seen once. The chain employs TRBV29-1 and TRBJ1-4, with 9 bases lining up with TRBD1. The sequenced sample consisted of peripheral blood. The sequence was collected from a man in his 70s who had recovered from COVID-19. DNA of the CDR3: TGCAGCGTCGTCCGGGACAGGGATGAAAAACTGTTTTTT. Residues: CSVVRDRDEKLFF.